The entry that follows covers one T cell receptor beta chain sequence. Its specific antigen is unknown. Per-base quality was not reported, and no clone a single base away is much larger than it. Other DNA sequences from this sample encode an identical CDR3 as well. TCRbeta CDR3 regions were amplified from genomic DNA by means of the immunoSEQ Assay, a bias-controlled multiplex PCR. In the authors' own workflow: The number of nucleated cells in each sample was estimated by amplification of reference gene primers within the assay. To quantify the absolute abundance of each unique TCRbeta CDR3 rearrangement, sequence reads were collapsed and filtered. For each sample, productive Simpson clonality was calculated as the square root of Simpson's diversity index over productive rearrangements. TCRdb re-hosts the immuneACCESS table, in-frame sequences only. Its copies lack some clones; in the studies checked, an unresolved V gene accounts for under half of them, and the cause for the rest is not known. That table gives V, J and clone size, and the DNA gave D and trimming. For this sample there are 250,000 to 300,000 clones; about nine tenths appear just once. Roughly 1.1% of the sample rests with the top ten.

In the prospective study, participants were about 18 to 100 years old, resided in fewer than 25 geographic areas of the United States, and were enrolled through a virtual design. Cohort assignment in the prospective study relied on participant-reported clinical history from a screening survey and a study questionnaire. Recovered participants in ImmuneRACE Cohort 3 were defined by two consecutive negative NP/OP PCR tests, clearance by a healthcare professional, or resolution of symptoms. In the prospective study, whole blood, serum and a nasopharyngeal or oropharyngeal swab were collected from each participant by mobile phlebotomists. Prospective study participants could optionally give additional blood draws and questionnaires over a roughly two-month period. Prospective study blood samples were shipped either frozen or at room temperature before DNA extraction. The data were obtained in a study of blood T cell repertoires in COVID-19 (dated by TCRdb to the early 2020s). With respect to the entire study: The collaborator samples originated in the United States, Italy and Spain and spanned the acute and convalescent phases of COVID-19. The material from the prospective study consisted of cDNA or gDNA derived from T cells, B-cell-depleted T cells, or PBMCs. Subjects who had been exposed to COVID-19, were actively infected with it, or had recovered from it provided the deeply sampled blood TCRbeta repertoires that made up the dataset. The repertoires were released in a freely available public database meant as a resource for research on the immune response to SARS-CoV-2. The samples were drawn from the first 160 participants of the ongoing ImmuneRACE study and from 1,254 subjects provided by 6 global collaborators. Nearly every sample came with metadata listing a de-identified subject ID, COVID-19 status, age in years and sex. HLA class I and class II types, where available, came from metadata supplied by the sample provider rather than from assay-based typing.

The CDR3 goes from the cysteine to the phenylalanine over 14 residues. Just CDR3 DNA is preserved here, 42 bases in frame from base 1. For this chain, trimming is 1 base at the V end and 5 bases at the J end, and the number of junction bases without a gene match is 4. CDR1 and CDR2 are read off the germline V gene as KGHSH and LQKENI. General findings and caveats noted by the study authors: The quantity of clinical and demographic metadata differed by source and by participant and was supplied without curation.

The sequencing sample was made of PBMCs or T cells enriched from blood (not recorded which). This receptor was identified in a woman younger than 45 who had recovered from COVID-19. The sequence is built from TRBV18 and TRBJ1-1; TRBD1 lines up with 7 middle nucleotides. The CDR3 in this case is CASSPQGAGTEAFF. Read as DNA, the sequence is TGTGCCAGCTCACCACAGGGGGCAGGGACTGAAGCTTTCTTT.